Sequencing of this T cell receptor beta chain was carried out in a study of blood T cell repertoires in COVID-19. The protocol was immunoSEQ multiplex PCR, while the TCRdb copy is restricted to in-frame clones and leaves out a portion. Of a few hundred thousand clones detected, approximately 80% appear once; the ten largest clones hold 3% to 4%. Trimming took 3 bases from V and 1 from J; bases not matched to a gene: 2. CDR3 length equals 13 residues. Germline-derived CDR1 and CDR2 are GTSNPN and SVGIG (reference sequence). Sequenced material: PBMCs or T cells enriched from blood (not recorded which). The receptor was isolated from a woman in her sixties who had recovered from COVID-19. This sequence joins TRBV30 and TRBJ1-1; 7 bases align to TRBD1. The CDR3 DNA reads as TGTGCCTGGAGAAGACAGGGGAACACTGAAGCTTTCTTT. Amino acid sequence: CAWRRQGNTEAFF.